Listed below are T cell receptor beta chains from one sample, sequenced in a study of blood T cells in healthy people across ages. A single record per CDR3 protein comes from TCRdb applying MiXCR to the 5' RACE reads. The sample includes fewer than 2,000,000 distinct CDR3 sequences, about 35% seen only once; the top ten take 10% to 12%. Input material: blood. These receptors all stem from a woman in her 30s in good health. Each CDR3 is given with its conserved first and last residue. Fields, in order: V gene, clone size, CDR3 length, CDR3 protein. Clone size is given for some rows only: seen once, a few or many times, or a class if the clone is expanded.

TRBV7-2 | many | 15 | CASSLGGGAMHSQYF
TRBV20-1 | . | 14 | CSARGASGRGEQFF
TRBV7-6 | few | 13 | CASSLKFGTEAFF
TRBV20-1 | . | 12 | CSAFDREETQYF
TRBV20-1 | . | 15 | CSAALLAGGLGTQYF
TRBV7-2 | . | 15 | CASSSIPGVSNEQYF
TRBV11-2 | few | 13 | CASSLSGLAEQFF
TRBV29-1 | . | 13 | CSVGGQGNYEQYF
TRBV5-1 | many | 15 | CASSLSGLTFDTQYF
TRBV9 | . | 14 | CASSLQEGNTEAFF
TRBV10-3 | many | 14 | CAISDGTGSNEQYF
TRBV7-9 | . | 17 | CASSVRDSDPFNSPLHF
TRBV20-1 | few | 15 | CSALKRDSVGDEQFF
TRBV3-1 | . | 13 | CASSQGLSGELFF
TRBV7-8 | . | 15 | CVSSPRNRLQETQYF
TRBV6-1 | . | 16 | CASSDSGTLGGDTQYF
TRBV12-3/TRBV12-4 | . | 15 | CASSFLLAGSNEQFF
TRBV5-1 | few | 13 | CASSQGEAYEQYF
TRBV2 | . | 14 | CASSEFWGADTQYF
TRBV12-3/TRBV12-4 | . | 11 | CASSTANTKYF
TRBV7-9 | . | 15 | CASSLAGALANVLTF
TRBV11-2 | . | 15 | CASSSAGGGGNIQYF
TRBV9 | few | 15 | CASSPRTGSQETQYF
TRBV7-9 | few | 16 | CASSQYVGQGVTEAFF
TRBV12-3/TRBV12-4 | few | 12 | CASRSPLAVQYF
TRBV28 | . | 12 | CASSLFDREQFF
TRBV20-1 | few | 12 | CSARDLGQAQFF